Listed below are T cell receptor beta chains from one sample, sequenced in a study of blood T cell repertoires in COVID-19. Sequenced by immunoSEQ multiplex PCR; TCRdb stores in-frame clones only, minus some. The sample lists about 310,000 clones, about nine tenths occurring once. Sequencing was performed on PBMCs or T cells enriched from blood (not recorded which). All receptors derive from a woman under 30 who had recovered from COVID-19. CDR3s include the opening cysteine and the closing phenylalanine or tryptophan. The D gene is left open where the match is weak. Part of the rows lack a size; the others show once, few, many or a class for expanded clones.

TRBV19	TRBJ2-4	NA	NA	TGTGCCAGTAGTAGGCGACCGGGTCCCCAAAACATTCAGTACTTC	CASSRRPGPQNIQYF
TRBV28	TRBJ2-1	NA	TRBD2	TGTGCCAGCAGTTTGTTAACTAGCGCTCGGTCCTACAATGAGCAGTTCTTC	CASSLLTSARSYNEQFF
TRBV11-2	TRBJ1-2	NA	NA	TGTGCCAGCAGCTTATCGCCACCGGGGGTAGGCTACACCTTC	CASSLSPPGVGYTF
TRBV7-9	TRBJ2-3	NA	NA	TGTGCCAGCAGAGGGGGGGGCACAGATACGCAGTATTTT	CASRGGGTDTQYF
TRBV2	TRBJ1-3	NA	TRBD1	TGTGCCAGCAGTAGGGACAGGGCGAACTCTGGAAACACCATATATTTT	CASSRDRANSGNTIYF
TRBV3-1/TRBV3-2	TRBJ1-5	NA	TRBD1	TGTGCCAGCAGCCGGGACAGGGGGAATCAGCCCCAGCATTTT	CASSRDRGNQPQHF
TRBV28	TRBJ1-5	medium-sized	TRBD1	TGTGCCAGCAGTTTTCTAGGGGGCAGTTGGCAGCCCCAGCATTTT	CASSFLGGSWQPQHF
TRBV3-1/TRBV3-2	TRBJ1-2	NA	TRBD1	TGTGCCAGCAGCCAAGGTCGAGGGGGCGGTCATGGCTACACCTTC	CASSQGRGGGHGYTF
TRBV6-2/TRBV6-3	TRBJ2-1	NA	NA	TGTGCCAGCAGTTTTGGCAAATACAATGAGCAGTTCTTC	CASSFGKYNEQFF
TRBV9	TRBJ1-1	NA	NA	TGTGCCAGCAGCGTAACAGGGACGGACACTGAAGCTTTCTTT	CASSVTGTDTEAFF
TRBV5-1	TRBJ1-4	NA	NA	TGCGCCAGCAGCTTGGCAGAAGCTAATGAAAAACTGTTTTTT	CASSLAEANEKLFF
TRBV5-4	TRBJ2-5	NA	NA	TGTGCCAGCAGCTTCCCGGCAGGGCTTGACGGAGAGACCCAGTACTTC	CASSFPAGLDGETQYF
TRBV27	TRBJ1-1	NA	NA	TGTGCCAGCATGAGACCCGGGGGGAACACTGAAGCTTTCTTT	CASMRPGGNTEAFF
TRBV4-3	TRBJ2-2	NA	NA	TGCGCCAGCAGCCAAGATGCCGCTACCGGAGACACCGGGGAGCTGTTTTTT	CASSQDAATGDTGELFF
TRBV28	TRBJ1-2	once	NA	TGTGCCAGCAGTTCGGAGGTTGGCTACACCTTC	CASSSEVGYTF
TRBV28	TRBJ1-5	NA	NA	TGTGCCAGCAGTTTACCCTCTTATCAGCCCCAGCATTTT	CASSLPSYQPQHF
TRBV7-2	TRBJ1-1	NA	NA	TGTGCCAGCAGCCTACGCCTGACAGCGAACACTGAAGCTTTCTTT	CASSLRLTANTEAFF
TRBV29-1	TRBJ2-5	NA	NA	TGCAGCGCCACTTTAAGCCAAGAGACCCAGTACTTC	CSATLSQETQYF
TRBV24-1	TRBJ1-2	NA	NA	TGTGCCACCAGTGATCCGCGGGACAACTATGGCTACACCTTC	CATSDPRDNYGYTF
TRBV7-9	TRBJ1-5	once	TRBD1	TGTGCCAGCAGCTTAGGAGGTACAGGGGGAGGCAATCAGCCCCAGCATTTT	CASSLGGTGGGNQPQHF
TRBV3-1/TRBV3-2	TRBJ1-2	NA	NA	TGTGCCAGCAGCCCTATCTTCTCCAGGAATAGTAATGGCTACACCTTC	CASSPIFSRNSNGYTF
TRBV7-6	TRBJ1-1	once	TRBD1	TGTGCCAGCAGCTTACCCGGGACAGAGAACACTGAAGCTTTCTTT	CASSLPGTENTEAFF
TRBV12-3/TRBV12-4	TRBJ1-6	NA	TRBD1	TGTGCCAGCGGGGACAGCTATAATTCACCCCTCCACTTT	CASGDSYNSPLHF
TRBV28	TRBJ2-1	NA	NA	TGTGCCAGCGAGGGCATCTCCTACAATGAGCAGTTCTTC	CASEGISYNEQFF
TRBV5-5	TRBJ1-1	NA	TRBD1	TGTGCCAGCATCACGACAGGGGTGGCGAACACTGAAGCTTTCTTT	CASITTGVANTEAFF
TRBV19	TRBJ2-7	few	NA	TGTGCCAGTAGTCGACTCGGGGGGCCCTCCTACGAGCAGTACTTC	CASSRLGGPSYEQYF
TRBV28	TRBJ2-1	NA	NA	TGTGCCAGCAGTTTAAGCTCCCGAGAGCAGTTCTTC	CASSLSSREQFF
TRBV28	TRBJ1-1	NA	TRBD1	TGTGCCAGCAGTCACCCGGACAGGGGGTACACTGAAGCTTTCTTT	CASSHPDRGYTEAFF